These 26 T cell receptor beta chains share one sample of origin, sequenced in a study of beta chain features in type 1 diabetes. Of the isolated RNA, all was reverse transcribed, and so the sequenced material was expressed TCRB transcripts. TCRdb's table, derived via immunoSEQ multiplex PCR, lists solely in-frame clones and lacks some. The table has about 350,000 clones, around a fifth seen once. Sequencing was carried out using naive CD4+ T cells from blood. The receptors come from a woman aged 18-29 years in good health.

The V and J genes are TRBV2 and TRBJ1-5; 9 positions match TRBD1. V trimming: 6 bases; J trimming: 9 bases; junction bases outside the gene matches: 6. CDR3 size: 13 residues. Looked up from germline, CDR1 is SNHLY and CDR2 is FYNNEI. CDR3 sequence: CASSGDRDRPQHF. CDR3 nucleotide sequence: TGTGCCAGCAGCGGGGACAGGGATAGGCCCCAGCATTTT.

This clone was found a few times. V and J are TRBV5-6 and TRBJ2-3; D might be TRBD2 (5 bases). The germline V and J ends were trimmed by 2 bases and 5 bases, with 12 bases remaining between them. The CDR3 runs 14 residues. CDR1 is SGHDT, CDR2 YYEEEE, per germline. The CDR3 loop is CASSFQAVQDTQYF. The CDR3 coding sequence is TGTGCCAGCAGCTTCCAAGCGGTCCAAGATACGCAGTATTTT.

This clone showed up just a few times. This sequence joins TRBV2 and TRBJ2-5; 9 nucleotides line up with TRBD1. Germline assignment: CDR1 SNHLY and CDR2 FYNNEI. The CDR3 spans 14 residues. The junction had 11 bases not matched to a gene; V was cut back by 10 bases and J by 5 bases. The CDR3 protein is CATRRDRAAETQYF. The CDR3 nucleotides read TGTGCCACCCGCCGGGACAGGGCCGCTGAGACCCAGTACTTC.

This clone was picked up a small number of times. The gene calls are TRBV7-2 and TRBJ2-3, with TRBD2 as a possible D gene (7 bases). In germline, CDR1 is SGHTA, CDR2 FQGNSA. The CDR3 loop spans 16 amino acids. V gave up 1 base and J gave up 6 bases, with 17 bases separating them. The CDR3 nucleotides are TGTGCCAGCAGCTTAGGGGGGGCGGGGGCTTCGGATACGCAGTATTTT. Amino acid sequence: CASSLGGAGASDTQYF.

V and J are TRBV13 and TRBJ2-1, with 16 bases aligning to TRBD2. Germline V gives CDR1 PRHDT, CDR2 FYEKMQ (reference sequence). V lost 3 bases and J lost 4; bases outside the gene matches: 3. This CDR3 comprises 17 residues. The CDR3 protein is CASSFGTSGGAYNEQFF. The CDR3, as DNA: TGTGCCAGCAGCTTCGGGACTAGCGGGGGGGCTTACAATGAGCAGTTCTTC.

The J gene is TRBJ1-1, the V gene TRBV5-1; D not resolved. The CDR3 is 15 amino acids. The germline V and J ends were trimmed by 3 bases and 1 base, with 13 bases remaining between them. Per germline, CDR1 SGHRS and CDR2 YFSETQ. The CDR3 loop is CASSSGGSGNTEAFF. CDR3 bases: TGCGCCAGCAGCTCAGGAGGGTCGGGGAACACTGAAGCTTTCTTT. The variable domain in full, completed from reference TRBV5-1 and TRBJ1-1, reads KAGVTQTPRYLIKTRGQQVTLSCSPISGHRSVSWYQQTPGQGLQFLFEYFSETQRNKGNFPGRFSGRQFSNSRSEMNVSTLELGDSALYLCASSSGGSGNTEAFFGQGTRLTVV.

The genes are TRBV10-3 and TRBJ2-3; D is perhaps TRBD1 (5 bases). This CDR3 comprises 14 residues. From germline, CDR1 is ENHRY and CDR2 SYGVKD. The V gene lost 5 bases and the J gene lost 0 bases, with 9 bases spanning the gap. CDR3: CAISRTISTDTQYF. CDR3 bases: TGTGCCATCAGTCGGACAATTAGCACAGATACGCAGTATTTT.

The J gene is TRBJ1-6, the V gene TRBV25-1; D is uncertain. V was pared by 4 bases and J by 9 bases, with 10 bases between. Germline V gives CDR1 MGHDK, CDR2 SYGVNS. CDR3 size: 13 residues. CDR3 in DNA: TGTGCCAGCAGTGGGGTGGGGAGTTCACCCCTCCACTTT. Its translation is CASSGVGSSPLHF.

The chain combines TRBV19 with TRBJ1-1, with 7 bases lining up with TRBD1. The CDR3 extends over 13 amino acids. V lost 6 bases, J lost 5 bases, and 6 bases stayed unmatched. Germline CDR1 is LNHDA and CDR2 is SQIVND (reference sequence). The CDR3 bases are TGTGCCAGTAGGAACAGGGGATGGACTGAAGCTTTCTTT. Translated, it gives CASRNRGWTEAFF.

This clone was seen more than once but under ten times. The CDR3 nucleotides are TGTGCCAGCTCACCAGGGACAGGCGGCGGTTCAGGCATTCAGTACTTC. Its protein product is CASSPGTGGGSGIQYF. The chain recombines TRBV18 with TRBJ2-4; 8 bases match TRBD1. The CDR3 has 16 amino acids. J was trimmed by 9 bases and V by 2 bases; bases with no gene match: 12. Germline CDR1 KGHSH, CDR2 LQKENI. The variable domain in full, with the rest retrieved from reference TRBV18 and TRBJ2-4, is NAGVMQNPRHLVRRRGQEARLRCSPMKGHSHVYWYRQLPEEGLKFMVYLQKENIIDESGMPKERFSAEFPKEGPSILRIQQVVRGDSAAYFCASSPGTGGGSGIQYFGAGTRLSVL.

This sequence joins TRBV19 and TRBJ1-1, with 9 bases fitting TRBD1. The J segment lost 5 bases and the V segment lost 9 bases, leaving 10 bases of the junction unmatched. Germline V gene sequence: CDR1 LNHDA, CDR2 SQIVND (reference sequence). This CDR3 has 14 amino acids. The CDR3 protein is CASQTGGAGTEAFF. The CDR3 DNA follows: TGTGCCAGCCAAACAGGGGGCGCGGGGACTGAAGCTTTCTTT.

CDR3 sequence: CASSPRTGLEGAFF. As DNA, the CDR3 is TGTGCCAGCAGCCCCAGGACAGGCCTCGAGGGAGCTTTCTTT. V usage is TRBV14 and J usage is TRBJ1-1; 7 nucleotides match TRBD1. Losses at the gene ends were 4 bases for V and 10 bases for J; bases not matched to a gene: 12. Germline V CDR1 and CDR2: SGHDN, FVKESK. The CDR3 totals 14 residues.

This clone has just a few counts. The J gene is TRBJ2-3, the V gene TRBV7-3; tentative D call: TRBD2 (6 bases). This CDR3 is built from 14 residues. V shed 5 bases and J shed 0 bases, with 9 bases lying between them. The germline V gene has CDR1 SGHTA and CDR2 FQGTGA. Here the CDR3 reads CASSPGDSTDTQYF. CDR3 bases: TGTGCCAGCAGCCCGGGGGATAGCACAGATACGCAGTATTTT. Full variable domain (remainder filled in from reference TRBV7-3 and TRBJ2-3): GAGVSQTPSNKVTEKGKYVELRCDPISGHTALYWYRQSLGQGPEFLIYFQGTGAADDSGLPNDRFFAVRPEGSVSTLKIQRTERGDSAVYLCASSPGDSTDTQYFGPGTRLTVL.

In nucleotides, the CDR3 is TGTGCCAGCAGGCGACAGGGCAGTAATGAGCAGTTCTTC. Its translation is CASRRQGSNEQFF. The chain carries TRBV6-5 and TRBJ2-1, with 7 bases fitting TRBD1. This CDR3 comprises 13 residues. Germline V gene lookup returns CDR1 MNHEY and CDR2 SVGAGI. With 6 bases clipped from V and 7 bases from J, the junction kept 6 bases outside the gene matches.

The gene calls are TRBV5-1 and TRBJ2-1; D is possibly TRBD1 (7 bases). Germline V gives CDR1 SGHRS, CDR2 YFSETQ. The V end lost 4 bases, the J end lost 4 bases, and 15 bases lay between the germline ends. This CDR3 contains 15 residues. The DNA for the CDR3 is TGCGCCAGCAGCCCGGAGGGGGCGTCGTACAATGAGCAGTTCTTC. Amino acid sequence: CASSPEGASYNEQFF.

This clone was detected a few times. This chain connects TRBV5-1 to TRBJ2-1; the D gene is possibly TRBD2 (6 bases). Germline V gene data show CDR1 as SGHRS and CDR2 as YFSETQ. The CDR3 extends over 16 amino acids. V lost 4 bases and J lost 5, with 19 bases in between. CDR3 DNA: TGCGCCAGCAGCCCGGTAGCGGCCGACGTAAACAATGAGCAGTTCTTC. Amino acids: CASSPVAADVNNEQFF.

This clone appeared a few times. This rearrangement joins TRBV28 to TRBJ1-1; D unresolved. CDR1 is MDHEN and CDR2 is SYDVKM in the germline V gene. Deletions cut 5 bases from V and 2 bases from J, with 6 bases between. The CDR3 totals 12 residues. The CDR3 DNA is TGTGCCAGCAGTATCACAAACACTGAAGCTTTCTTT. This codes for CASSITNTEAFF.

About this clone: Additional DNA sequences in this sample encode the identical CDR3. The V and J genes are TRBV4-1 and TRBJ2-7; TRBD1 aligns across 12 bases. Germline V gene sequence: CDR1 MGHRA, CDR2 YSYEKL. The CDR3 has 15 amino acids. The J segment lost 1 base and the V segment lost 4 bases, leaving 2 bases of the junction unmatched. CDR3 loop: CASSPGQGASYEQYF. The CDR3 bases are TGCGCCAGCAGCCCGGGACAGGGGGCGTCCTACGAGCAGTACTTC.

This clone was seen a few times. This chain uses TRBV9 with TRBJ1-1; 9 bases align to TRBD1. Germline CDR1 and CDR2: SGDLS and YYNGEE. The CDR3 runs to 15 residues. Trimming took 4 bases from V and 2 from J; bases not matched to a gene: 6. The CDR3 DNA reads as TGTGCCAGCAGCCCAACGGGACAGGGAAACACTGAAGCTTTCTTT. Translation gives CASSPTGQGNTEAFF.

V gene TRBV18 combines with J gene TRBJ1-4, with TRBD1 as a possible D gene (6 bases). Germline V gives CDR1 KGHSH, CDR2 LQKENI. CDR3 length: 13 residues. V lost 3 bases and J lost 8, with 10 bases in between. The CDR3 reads CASSPSTGEKLFF. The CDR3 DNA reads TGTGCCAGCTCACCCTCGACAGGCGAAAAACTGTTTTTT. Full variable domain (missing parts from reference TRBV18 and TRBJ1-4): NAGVMQNPRHLVRRRGQEARLRCSPMKGHSHVYWYRQLPEEGLKFMVYLQKENIIDESGMPKERFSAEFPKEGPSILRIQQVVRGDSAAYFCASSPSTGEKLFFGSGTQLSVL.

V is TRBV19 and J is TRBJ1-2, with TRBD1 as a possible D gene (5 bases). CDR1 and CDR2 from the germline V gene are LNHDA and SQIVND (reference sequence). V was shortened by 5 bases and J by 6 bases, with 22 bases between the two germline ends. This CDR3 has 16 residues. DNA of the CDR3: TGTGCCAGTAGTCCTTGGACACCCCCGTCGGGCAATGGCTACACCTTC. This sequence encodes CASSPWTPPSGNGYTF.

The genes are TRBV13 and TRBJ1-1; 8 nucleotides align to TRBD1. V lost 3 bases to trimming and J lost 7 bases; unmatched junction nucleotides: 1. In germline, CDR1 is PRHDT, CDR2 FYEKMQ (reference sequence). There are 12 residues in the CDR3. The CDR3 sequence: CASSLGQVEAFF. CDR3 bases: TGTGCCAGCAGCTTGGGACAGGTTGAAGCTTTCTTT.

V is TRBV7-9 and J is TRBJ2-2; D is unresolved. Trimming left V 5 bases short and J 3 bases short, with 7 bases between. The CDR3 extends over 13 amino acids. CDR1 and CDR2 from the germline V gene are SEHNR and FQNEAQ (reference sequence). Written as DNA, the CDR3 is TGTGCCAGCAGCCCCCTCCACACCGGGGAGCTGTTTTTT. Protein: CASSPLHTGELFF.

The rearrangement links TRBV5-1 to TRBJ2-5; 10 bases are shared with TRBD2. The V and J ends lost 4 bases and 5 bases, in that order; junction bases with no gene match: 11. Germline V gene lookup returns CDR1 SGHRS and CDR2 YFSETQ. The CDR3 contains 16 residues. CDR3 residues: CASSERVTSGIETQYF. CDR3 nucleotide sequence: TGCGCCAGCAGCGAAAGAGTTACTAGCGGGATTGAGACCCAGTACTTC.

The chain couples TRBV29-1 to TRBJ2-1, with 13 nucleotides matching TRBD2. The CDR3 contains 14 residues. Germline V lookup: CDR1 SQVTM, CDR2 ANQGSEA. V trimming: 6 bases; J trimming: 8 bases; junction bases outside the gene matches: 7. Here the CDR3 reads CSVGRTSGSHEQFF. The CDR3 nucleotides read TGCAGCGTCGGAAGGACTAGCGGGAGCCATGAGCAGTTCTTC.

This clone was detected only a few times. The CDR3 nucleotides read TGTGCCAGCTCACGGACTAGCGGGAGGCTTGACAATGAGCAGTTCTTC. Its protein is CASSRTSGRLDNEQFF. The chain recombines TRBV18 with TRBJ2-1, with 14 nucleotides matching TRBD2. J was trimmed by 5 bases and V by 4 bases; bases with no gene match: 4. Germline CDR1 KGHSH, CDR2 LQKENI. CDR3 length: 16 residues.